Detailed here is one T cell receptor (beta chain). The record originates from a study of shared clonotypes between healthy human individuals. The assay was immunoSEQ multiplex PCR, and TCRdb's table has in-frame clones only and misses some. The sample has some 200,000 clones, approximately 92% seen once; the top ten hold more than 0.065%. V lost 4 bases, J lost 4 bases, and 8 bases stayed unmatched. CDR3 size: 15 residues. The V gene's germline CDR1 is SGHTS and CDR2 YDEGEE. The sequenced material came from naive CD4+ T cells sorted from blood. Described subset: CD45RA+ positively selected. The V and J genes are TRBV5-8 and TRBJ1-2, with 9 bases identical to TRBD1. The sequence was collected from a woman under 40 in good health. CDR3 residues: CASSPWGQGSYGYTF. CDR3 DNA sequence: TGTGCCAGCAGCCCGTGGGGACAGGGTAGCTATGGCTACACCTTC.